This T cell receptor (beta chain) was sequenced in a study of cytomegalovirus exposure and HLA in healthy donors. The PCR was carried out with 60 Vbeta primers and 13 Jbeta primers. Here immunoSEQ multiplex PCR was the method, and the copy in TCRdb shows in-frame clones only, minus some. This table holds 66,000 or so clones, about 89% found once. Per germline, CDR1 KGHSH and CDR2 LQKENI. V lost 2 bases to trimming and J lost 5 bases, with 19 bases between them. This CDR3 has 16 amino acids. The study, taken as a whole, reports: Associated with cytomegalovirus, according to the listing, were 150 to 200 TCR beta chains. Later analysis identified a missense DCLRE1C variant that was linked to TCR beta V- and J-gene trimming.

A note on this clone: The antigen is not known.

The sequenced sample consisted of PBMCs. The clonotype comes from a man aged 30 to 39 in good health and CMV-seropositive. This sequence joins TRBV18 and TRBJ2-7; a weak D match, TRBD1 (6 bases). CDR3 amino acids: CASSPETGTPADEQYF. As DNA, the CDR3 is TGTGCCAGCTCACCAGAAACCGGGACACCTGCCGACGAGCAGTACTTC.